This T cell receptor (beta chain) was recovered during a study of T cells after yellow fever vaccination. Overall study results and limits: Bulk-population clonotypes that are abundant could appear as contaminants in FACS-sorted repertoires. Among primary-vaccination clones, most reappeared after the booster, at 95% to 96% for CD4 and 88% for CD8. A small share of clonotypes appeared in both CD4 and CD8 compartments. By day 5 rather than day 15, the secondary response had peaked, though it was weaker.

This clonotype was detected only a few times. Its specificity is unknown. MiXCR was run by TCRdb on the 5' RACE reads, yielding one entry per CDR3 protein. Here the sample spans about 550,000 distinct CDR3 sequences, roughly a fifth being singletons. This CDR3 region has 14 residues. With 0 bases removed from V and 6 bases from J, the gap between germline ends came to 10 bases. The germline CDR1 and CDR2 sequences are LGHNA and YSLEER. The receptor was isolated from a man younger than 45 who received the YFV17D yellow fever vaccine. Material: PBMCs, obtained 15 days after the yellow fever booster vaccination. The V gene is TRBV4-3, the J gene TRBJ2-3, with a weak D call TRBD2 (6 bases). DNA of the CDR3: TGCGCCAGCAGCCAAGATCGGGACTCGGATACGCAGTATTTT. Translation: CASSQDRDSDTQYF.